The 18 T cell receptor beta chains presented below share a single source sample, sequenced in a study of cytomegalovirus exposure and HLA in healthy donors. Amplification used 60 Vbeta primers and 13 Jbeta primers. Assay: immunoSEQ multiplex PCR; the TCRdb copy retains only in-frame clones and omits some. The table has some 130,000 clones, approximately 80% seen once. Sequencing input: PBMCs. These receptors were taken from a man between 25 and 39 years old in good health and CMV-seronegative.

The genes are TRBV7-8 and TRBJ2-3; 7 bases are a match to TRBD1. The CDR3 extends over 15 amino acids. V lost 5 bases, J lost 3 bases, and 8 bases stayed unmatched. Germline assignment: CDR1 SGHVS and CDR2 FQNEAQ. The CDR3 coding sequence is TGTGCCAGCAGCGGAGACAGGGTGCAGACAGATACGCAGTATTTT. Protein product: CASSGDRVQTDTQYF.

This clone came up a few times. The genes are TRBV28 and TRBJ2-4; D unresolved. CDR3 size: 16 residues. V lost 4 bases, J lost 1 base, and 14 bases lay in between. Germline V gene data show CDR1 as MDHEN and CDR2 as SYDVKM. The CDR3 sequence is CASSSPLVPAKNIQYF. DNA for the CDR3: TGTGCCAGCAGTTCCCCGCTAGTCCCGGCCAAAAACATTCAGTACTTC.

The chain uses TRBV10-3 and TRBJ2-5; 7 bases map to TRBD2. The CDR3 has 18 residues. The germline CDR1 and CDR2 sequences are ENHRY and SYGVKD. V shed 0 bases, J shed 2 bases, and the junction held 12 bases outside the gene matches. The CDR3 DNA reads as TGTGCCATCAGTGAGTCGCTGCATTCGGCGGGAGTTCAAGAGACCCAGTACTTC. It specifies CAISESLHSAGVQETQYF.

This clone has only one observation. The CDR3 here is CASSSGTGGHEQFF. CDR3 nucleotides: TGTGCCAGCAGTTCCGGGACAGGGGGGCATGAGCAGTTCTTC. This chain uses TRBV2 with TRBJ2-1, with 11 bases aligning to TRBD1. Trimming removed 5 bases from V and 8 bases from J; junction bases left unmatched: 5. The CDR3 consists of 14 residues. Looked up from germline, CDR1 is SNHLY and CDR2 is FYNNEI.

This clone was counted a few times. The J gene is TRBJ2-2, the V gene TRBV5-6; D is unresolved. CDR3 length equals 14 residues. Trimming cost V 4 bases and J 2 bases, with 9 bases left between them. Germline assignment: CDR1 SGHDT and CDR2 YYEEEE. The CDR3 DNA follows: TGTGCCAGCAGCCGAAGAGTAAACACCGGGGAGCTGTTTTTT. Translation gives CASSRRVNTGELFF.

CDR3 loop: CAWSVLRQNTEAFF. As DNA, the CDR3 is TGTGCCTGGAGTGTACTCAGACAGAACACTGAAGCTTTCTTT. This chain joins TRBV30 and TRBJ1-1; D gene ambiguous. The CDR3 totals 14 residues. Germline CDR1 and CDR2: GTSNPN and SVGIG (reference sequence). V lost 0 bases, J lost 1 base, and 9 bases lay in between. Using reference TRBV30 and TRBJ1-1 for the parts outside the CDR3, the full variable domain is SQTIHQWPATLVQPVGSPLSLECTVEGTSNPNLYWYRQAAGRGLQLLFYSVGIGQISSEVPQNLSASRPQDRQFILSSKKLLLSDSGFYLCAWSVLRQNTEAFFGQGTRLTVV.

The chain combines TRBV5-5 with TRBJ1-3; no firm D call. CDR1 SGHKS and CDR2 YYEKEE come from the germline V gene (reference sequence). The CDR3 is 15 amino acids. Trimming took off 4 bases at V and 0 bases at J, with 11 bases between the two ends. The CDR3 DNA reads TGTGCCAGCAGCATATCAGCGAACTCTGGAAACACCATATATTTT. The encoded protein is CASSISANSGNTIYF.

This rearrangement joins TRBV9 to TRBJ2-3; D call uncertain. Trimming cost V 1 base and J 2 bases, with 5 bases left between them. The CDR3 has 13 amino acids. Germline lookup yields CDR1 SGDLS and CDR2 YYNGEE. This CDR3 reads CASSVKPTDTQYF. In DNA, the CDR3 is TGTGCCAGCAGCGTAAAGCCCACAGATACGCAGTATTTT. The full variable domain, with the rest looked up from reference TRBV9 and TRBJ2-3, is DSGVTQTPKHLITATGQRVTLRCSPRSGDLSVYWYQQSLDQGLQFLIQYYNGEERAKGNILERFSAQQFPDLHSELNLSSLELGDSALYFCASSVKPTDTQYFGPGTRLTVL.

The rearrangement links TRBV27 to TRBJ1-1, with D maybe TRBD1 (5 bases). The V end was cut by 8 bases, the J end by 7 bases, with 17 bases between. Germline V gene lookup returns CDR1 MNHEY and CDR2 SMNVEV (reference sequence). The CDR3 contains 13 residues. The CDR3 here is CASRRGGPYEAFF. The CDR3, as DNA: TGTGCCAGCCGACGGGGGGGACCCTATGAAGCTTTCTTT.

The chain has TRBV27 and TRBJ1-3, with TRBD1 identical over 7 bases. Per the germline V gene, CDR1 is MNHEY and CDR2 is SMNVEV (reference sequence). The CDR3 loop spans 15 amino acids. With V trimmed by 8 bases and J by 4 bases, 11 bases remained unmatched. The CDR3 spells CASSLRGPAGNTIYF. Here the CDR3 DNA reads TGTGCCAGCTCCTTAAGGGGGCCCGCGGGAAACACCATATATTTT.

The CDR3 region is CASSSTGTGYTGELFF. In DNA form, the CDR3 reads TGTGCCAGCAGCTCCACCGGGACAGGGTACACCGGGGAGCTGTTTTTT. The gene calls are TRBV14 and TRBJ2-2; 9 positions match TRBD1. The length of the CDR3 is 16 residues. The germline gives CDR1 SGHDN, CDR2 FVKESK. V lost 5 bases to trimming and J lost 3 bases; unmatched junction nucleotides: 7. The variable domain in full, completed from reference TRBV14 and TRBJ2-2, reads EAGVTQFPSHSVIEKGQTVTLRCDPISGHDNLYWYRRVMGKEIKFLLHFVKESKQDESGMPNNRFLAERTGGTYSTLKVQPAELEDSGVYFCASSSTGTGYTGELFFGEGSRLTVL.

This chain connects TRBV6-5 to TRBJ2-7; 10 positions match TRBD1. The CDR3 runs to 16 residues. The V gene end was trimmed by 0 bases and the J gene end by 7 bases; junction bases not matched to a gene: 9. Per germline, CDR1 MNHEY and CDR2 SVGAGI. Here the CDR3 DNA reads TGTGCCAGCAGTTACTCACCTGGACAGGGGGGCCGGGAGCAGTACTTC. The encoded protein is CASSYSPGQGGREQYF.

This clone was observed a few times. The chain carries TRBV13 and TRBJ1-1, with TRBD1 matching over 7 bases. The CDR3 has 13 amino acids. The V and J ends lost 0 bases and 8 bases, in that order; junction bases with no gene match: 3. Germline assignment: CDR1 PRHDT and CDR2 FYEKMQ (reference sequence). The CDR3 nucleotides read TGTGCCAGCAGCTTAGGCAGGGGACAGGAAGCTTTCTTT. This translates into CASSLGRGQEAFF.

The V and J genes are TRBV2 and TRBJ2-2; D is possibly TRBD1 (6 bases). Germline CDR1 SNHLY, CDR2 FYNNEI. V was cut by 4 bases and J by 0 bases, with 9 bases left in between. The CDR3 has 15 residues. The CDR3 spells CASSVGQPNTGELFF. The CDR3 coding sequence is TGTGCCAGCAGTGTCGGACAGCCGAACACCGGGGAGCTGTTTTTT. The full variable domain, in which reference TRBV2 and TRBJ2-2 provide the parts outside the CDR3, is EPEVTQTPSHQVTQMGQEVILRCVPISNHLYFYWYRQILGQKVEFLVSFYNNEISEKSEIFDDQFSVERPDGSNFTLKIRSTKLEDSAMYFCASSVGQPNTGELFFGEGSRLTVL.

V gene TRBV9 combines with J gene TRBJ2-2, with TRBD2 matching 7 bases. V lost 2 bases to trimming and J lost 5 bases; unmatched junction nucleotides: 6. The germline V gene encodes CDR1 SGDLS and CDR2 YYNGEE. This CDR3 region has 15 residues. For the CDR3, the DNA is TGTGCCAGCAGCGTCCGGGACTATCTAACCGGGGAGCTGTTTTTT. Translated, it gives CASSVRDYLTGELFF.

The genes are TRBV18 and TRBJ1-2; D is unclear. Trimming cost V 3 bases and J 4 bases, with 12 bases left between them. The CDR3 contains 14 residues. The germline V gene encodes CDR1 KGHSH and CDR2 LQKENI. The CDR3: CASSPGEGSYGYTF. The DNA for the CDR3 is TGTGCCAGCTCACCCGGCGAGGGCAGCTATGGCTACACCTTC.

The chain recombines TRBV7-6 with TRBJ1-5, with D hard to call. The CDR3 has 15 residues. Trimming removed 1 base from V and 6 bases from J, with 13 bases in between. Germline V gene lookup returns CDR1 SGHVS and CDR2 FNYEAQ. The CDR3: CASSLDPTGSQPQHF. As DNA, the CDR3 is TGTGCCAGCAGCTTAGATCCAACGGGTTCTCAGCCCCAGCATTTT.

This clone was observed a single time. The chain has TRBV7-3 and TRBJ2-2; 7 nucleotides match TRBD2. There are 16 residues in the CDR3. J was trimmed by 2 bases and V by 1 base; bases with no gene match: 4. From germline, CDR1 is SGHTA and CDR2 FQGTGA. The CDR3 bases are TGTGCCAGCAGCTTAAATGGGAGGGGTAACACCGGGGAGCTGTTTTTT. This translates into CASSLNGRGNTGELFF.